These 3 T cell receptor beta chains originate from one sample sequenced in a study of blood T cells in healthy people across ages. A sample-barcoded 5' primer and a J-beta primer mix were used in a second PCR of roughly 7 to 11 cycles. One entry per CDR3 protein results from TCRdb running MiXCR on the 5' RACE reads. Of about 380,000 distinct CDR3 sequences in the sample, about 52% were seen once. The sequenced material came from blood. Every receptor here comes from a man between 60 and 70 years old in good health.

CDR3 in DNA: TGTGCCAGCAGCCTCGACCCCCCTACAGGGGAGAACACTGAAGCTTTCTTT. Translation: CASSLDPPTGENTEAFF. The chain joins TRBV4-2 to TRBJ1-1; 7 bases map to TRBD1. Trimming cost V 4 bases and J 1 base; bases outside gene matches: 12. The CDR3 extends over 17 amino acids. Germline lookup yields CDR1 LGHNA and CDR2 YNFKEQ.

This clonotype was seen many times. The V gene is TRBV2, the J gene TRBJ2-1; D gene uncertain. V lost 7 bases and J lost 1, with 8 bases in between. This CDR3 is 13 amino acids long. The V gene's germline CDR1 is SNHLY and CDR2 FYNNEI. CDR3 DNA: TGTGCCAGCAACAGCCAGTCCTACAATGAGCAGTTCTTC. It codes for CASNSQSYNEQFF. The complete variable domain, with remaining parts taken from reference TRBV2 and TRBJ2-1, reads EPEVTQTPSHQVTQMGQEVILRCVPISNHLYFYWYRQILGQKVEFLVSFYNNEISEKSEIFDDQFSVERPDGSNFTLKIRSTKLEDSAMYFCASNSQSYNEQFFGPGTRLTVL.

This clonotype showed up just once. The genes are TRBV20-1 and TRBJ2-1; 8 bases fit TRBD2. Trimming cost V 3 bases and J 1 base; bases outside gene matches: 2. CDR1 is DFQATT, CDR2 SNEGSKA, per germline (reference sequence). The CDR3 is 14 residues long. CDR3 bases: TGCAGTGCTAGTAGCGGGAATTCCTACAATGAGCAGTTCTTC. Amino acids: CSASSGNSYNEQFF.